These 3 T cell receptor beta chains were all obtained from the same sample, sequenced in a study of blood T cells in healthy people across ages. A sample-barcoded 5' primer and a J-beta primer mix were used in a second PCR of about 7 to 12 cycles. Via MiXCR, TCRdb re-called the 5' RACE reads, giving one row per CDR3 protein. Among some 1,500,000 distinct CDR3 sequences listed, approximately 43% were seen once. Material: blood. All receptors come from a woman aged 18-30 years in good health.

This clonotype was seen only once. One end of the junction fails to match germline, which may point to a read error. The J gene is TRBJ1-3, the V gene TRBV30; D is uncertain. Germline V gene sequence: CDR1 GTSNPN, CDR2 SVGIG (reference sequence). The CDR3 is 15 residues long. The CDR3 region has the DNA TGTGCCTGGAGTGTGCGAGCCGTCCGTGGAAGCACCATATATTTT. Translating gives CAWSVRAVRGSTIYF.

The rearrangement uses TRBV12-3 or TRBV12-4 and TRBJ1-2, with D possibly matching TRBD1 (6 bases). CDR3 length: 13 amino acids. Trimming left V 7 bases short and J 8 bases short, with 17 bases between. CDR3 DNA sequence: TGTGCCAGCACGATTAATCCTAGGGGGGGCTACACCTTC. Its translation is CASTINPRGGYTF.

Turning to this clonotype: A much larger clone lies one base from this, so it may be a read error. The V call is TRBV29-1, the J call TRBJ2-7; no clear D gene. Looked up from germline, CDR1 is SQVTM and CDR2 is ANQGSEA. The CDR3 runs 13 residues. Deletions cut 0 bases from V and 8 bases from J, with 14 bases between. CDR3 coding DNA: TGCAGCGTTGAAGATCAGGCAAATTACAAGCAGTACTTC. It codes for CSVEDQANYKQYF.